The rows below give T cell receptor beta chains drawn from one sample of a study of cytomegalovirus exposure and HLA in healthy donors. Measured with immunoSEQ multiplex PCR; TCRdb has only the in-frame clones, and not every one. The table shows roughly 100,000 clones, with about 85% occurring only once. The sequenced sample consisted of PBMCs. These receptors came from a woman aged 18-29 years in good health and CMV-seropositive. The CDR3 runs from the conserved cysteine through the conserved F or W. The D gene is left open where the match is weak. Part of the rows lack a size; the others show once, few, many or a class for expanded clones.

D	V	size	J	DNA	CDR3
.	TRBV28	.	TRBJ1-2	TGTGCCAGCTTAACATCGGGGAGAGTCTTATATGGCTACACCTTC	CASLTSGRVLYGYTF
.	TRBV28	.	TRBJ2-5	TGTGCCAGCAGCCCCCCTGGGGAGAGGGAGACCCAGTACTTC	CASSPPGERETQYF
.	TRBV21-1	.	TRBJ1-5	TGTGCCAGCAGCCCTCCCACTTTAACGATCAATCAGCCCCAGCATTTT	CASSPPTLTINQPQHF
TRBD2	TRBV6-4	.	TRBJ2-3	TGTGCCAGCAGTGAGGTGGCGGGGGGGCCAGATACGCAGTATTTT	CASSEVAGGPDTQYF
.	TRBV6-1	once	TRBJ2-1	TGTGCCAGCAGTGTTGGGACTTTCAATGAGCAGTTCTTC	CASSVGTFNEQFF
TRBD1	TRBV9	.	TRBJ1-2	TGTGCCAGCAGGGGAACAGGGGGTCATGGCTACACCTTC	CASRGTGGHGYTF
.	TRBV5-8	.	TRBJ1-2	TGTGCCAGCAGCCCGGGGGGACGCTATGGCTACACCTTC	CASSPGGRYGYTF
.	TRBV18	.	TRBJ1-3	TGTGCCAGCTCACCACGGACAGCCTCTGGAAACACCATATATTTT	CASSPRTASGNTIYF
TRBD2	TRBV25-1	.	TRBJ2-1	TGTGCCAGCAGTGAGTCGACTAGCGGGAGATTAGATGAGCAGTTCTTC	CASSESTSGRLDEQFF
TRBD1	TRBV6-1	.	TRBJ2-2	TGTGCCAACCAGGGGGACACCGGGGAGCTGTTTTTT	CANQGDTGELFF
.	TRBV7-9	.	TRBJ2-3	TGTGCCAGCAGCTTACTTTCCACAGATACGCAGTATTTT	CASSLLSTDTQYF
TRBD2	TRBV2	.	TRBJ2-1	TGTGCCAGCAGTTGGGGGACTAGCGGGAGGGCCGGGCGCTACAATGAGCAGTTCTTC	CASSWGTSGRAGRYNEQFF
.	TRBV11-3	.	TRBJ2-7	TGTGCCAGCAGCGCCCGTAGTGGAGACTCCTACGAGCAGTACTTC	CASSARSGDSYEQYF
.	TRBV27	few	TRBJ2-7	TGTGCCAGCAGTTTAGGTCCCGCGACCTACGAGCAGTACTTC	CASSLGPATYEQYF
TRBD1	TRBV19	.	TRBJ1-1	TGTGCCAGTAGTATTTCACAGGGGATGAACACTGAAGCTTTCTTT	CASSISQGMNTEAFF
.	TRBV19	.	TRBJ1-3	TGTGCCAGTAGCGCGCAATTTACTGGAAACACCATATATTTT	CASSAQFTGNTIYF
TRBD2	TRBV4-1	.	TRBJ2-2	TGCGCCAGCAGCCAAGTAACGGGGGGGGCTCGGACCGGGGAGCTGTTTTTT	CASSQVTGGARTGELFF
.	TRBV11-3	.	TRBJ2-2	TGTGCCAGTCGGCGGGTCACCGGGGAGCTGTTTTTT	CASRRVTGELFF
TRBD1	TRBV27	.	TRBJ2-2	TGTGCCAGTTCGGGACAGCTTTTCGGGGAGCTGTTTTTT	CASSGQLFGELFF
.	TRBV19	.	TRBJ1-1	TGTGCCAGTAGACCTTATAGGGGGATGGTGGCCGCGAACACTGAAGCTTTCTTT	CASRPYRGMVAANTEAFF
TRBD1	TRBV2	.	TRBJ2-2	TGTGCCAGCCTCCGGGACAGGGTAAACACCGGGGAGCTGTTTTTT	CASLRDRVNTGELFF
TRBD2	TRBV2	.	TRBJ2-7	TGTGCGGCGGGGAGCGAGCGGGGGGGTTCCTACGAGCAGTACTTC	CAAGSERGGSYEQYF
TRBD2	TRBV27	once	TRBJ2-1	TGTGCCAGCAGCTTGGTGCGGGCTAGCGGCTACAATGAGCAGTTCTTC	CASSLVRASGYNEQFF
TRBD1	TRBV25-1	.	TRBJ1-2	TGTGCCAGCAGTGAATCCGACAGGGGGCAGGGCTACACCTTC	CASSESDRGQGYTF
.	TRBV5-4	few	TRBJ2-7	TGTGCCAGCAGCTTTCCGAGCTCCTACGAGCAGTACTTC	CASSFPSSYEQYF
.	TRBV9	.	TRBJ1-5	TGTGCCAGCAGCTCCGGAGGAGGAGATAATCAGCCCCAGCATTTT	CASSSGGGDNQPQHF
.	TRBV6-6	.	TRBJ2-1	TGTGCCAGCAGCCCCACTAAGCGCCCAGAGCAGTTCTTC	CASSPTKRPEQFF
TRBD2	TRBV12-5	.	TRBJ2-3	TGTGCTAGTGGTTTGGGCCCCGTGGGGAGGGCAGATACGCAGTATTTT	CASGLGPVGRADTQYF
TRBD1	TRBV6-6	.	TRBJ2-3	TGTGCCAGCAGTTTTGGGACAGGGGATACAGATACGCAGTATTTT	CASSFGTGDTDTQYF
.	TRBV4-1	.	TRBJ2-2	TGCGCCAGCAGCCAAGATATTCGGGGTGCCGGGGAGCTGTTTTTT	CASSQDIRGAGELFF
.	TRBV19	.	TRBJ1-1	TGTGCCAGTAGAGGGCCCGCGGGCACTGAAGCTTTCTTT	CASRGPAGTEAFF
TRBD1	TRBV19	.	TRBJ1-5	TGTGCCAGTAGGTCGGGACAGGGAGGGGCTAATAGCCAGCCCCAGCATTTT	CASRSGQGGANSQPQHF
TRBD2	TRBV18	once	TRBJ2-5	TGTGCCAGCTCAGATTCCCGGGCGACTAGCGGGGGCCAAGAGACCCAGTACTTC	CASSDSRATSGGQETQYF
.	TRBV5-6	few	TRBJ1-6	TGTGCCAGCAGCACTGGACAGTCTGGCTCACCCCTCCACTTT	CASSTGQSGSPLHF
TRBD2	TRBV7-9	once	TRBJ2-7	TGTGCCAGCAGGAACGCCGGGACTAGCGGGAACCACGAGCAGTACTTC	CASRNAGTSGNHEQYF
TRBD2	TRBV5-4	.	TRBJ2-7	TGTGCCAGCAGCTCGGGGACTAGCGAATCCTACGAGCAGTACTTC	CASSSGTSESYEQYF
.	TRBV6-5	few	TRBJ1-6	TGTGCCAGCAGTTACGGACTGAATTCACCCCTCCACTTT	CASSYGLNSPLHF
.	TRBV7-2	.	TRBJ2-3	TGTGCCAGCAGCTTACTTTCCGGCACAGATACGCAGTATTTT	CASSLLSGTDTQYF
.	TRBV2	once	TRBJ2-1	TGTGCCAGCAGCTACACAGCCAATGAGCAGTTCTTC	CASSYTANEQFF
TRBD1	TRBV5-6	.	TRBJ2-7	TGTGCCAGCAATGTGAGGACAGGGTTTTTAATTTCCACCTACGAGCAGTACTTC	CASNVRTGFLISTYEQYF
TRBD2	TRBV6-5	.	TRBJ2-5	TGTGCCAGCAGTTCAACTAGCGCGCAAGAGACCCAGTACTTC	CASSSTSAQETQYF
TRBD1	TRBV19	.	TRBJ1-5	TGTGCCAGTAGTATAGAAGCAGGGGGCGTTCAGCCCCAGCATTTT	CASSIEAGGVQPQHF
.	TRBV27	.	TRBJ1-2	TGTGCCAGCAGTCCCCGAGGGGGGGGCCCTTATGGCTACACCTTC	CASSPRGGGPYGYTF
.	TRBV6-4	.	TRBJ1-5	TGTGCCAGCAGCCCCCGGTCCGCGTTATGCAATCAGCCCCAGCATTTT	CASSPRSALCNQPQHF
TRBD2	TRBV2	.	TRBJ2-7	TGTGCCAGCAGTACTAGCGGGAGGACCTCCTACGAGCAGTACTTC	CASSTSGRTSYEQYF
TRBD1	TRBV30	.	TRBJ1-1	TGTGCCTGGGGGGACAGGAATCATTATGAAGCTTTCTTT	CAWGDRNHYEAFF
TRBD1	TRBV5-4	.	TRBJ2-2	TGTGCCAGCAGCCCGAGACAGGGGACGGGGGAGCTGTTTTTT	CASSPRQGTGELFF
TRBD2	TRBV15	few	TRBJ2-5	TGTGCCACCAGCGGGGGACTAGGGACCGGGGAGACCCAGTACTTC	CATSGGLGTGETQYF
TRBD2	TRBV2	.	TRBJ2-2	TGTGCCAGCAGTGGGAGCGGGGGGAACACCGGGGAGCTGTTTTTT	CASSGSGGNTGELFF
.	TRBV5-1	.	TRBJ1-1	TGCGCCAGCAGCCGGGATCTCAACACTGAAGCTTTCTTT	CASSRDLNTEAFF